This T cell receptor (beta chain) was identified in a study of blood T cells in healthy people across ages. Details on this clonotype: Its cognate antigen is unknown.

Sample-barcoded 5' priming and a J-beta primer mix drove a second PCR of about 6 to 11 cycles. MiXCR, applied by TCRdb to the 5' RACE reads, yields one record per CDR3 protein. Among about 730,000 distinct CDR3 sequences, roughly 44% were seen once, and the ten largest hold 20% to 25%. Study-wide findings and caveats: Because sorting was not performed, PBMCs prevented conclusive naive versus antigen-experienced comparison. Higher diversity, along with more naive CD4+ cells, distinguished long-lived donors from aged donors. A roughly linear fall in TCR beta diversity per million T cells was seen with increasing age.

This sequence originates from a woman aged 55-69 years in good health. Sequences were obtained from blood.

CDR3 sequence reads: CASSLDRRSTNEKLFF. DNA for the CDR3: TGTGCCAGCAGCTTAGACCGGAGATCAACTAATGAAAAACTGTTTTTT. This chain links TRBV7-8 with TRBJ1-4; no clear D gene. V was pared by 1 base and J by 0 bases, with 9 bases between. The CDR3 is made up of 16 amino acids. Germline V gene lookup returns CDR1 SGHVS and CDR2 FQNEAQ.